A selection of T cell receptor beta chains follows, all from one sample in a study of blood T cell repertoires in COVID-19. Sequenced by immunoSEQ multiplex PCR; TCRdb stores in-frame clones only, minus some. Of around 69,000 clones in the sample, around 84% were seen once. What was sequenced was peripheral blood. All receptors come from a man aged 45-60 years with active COVID-19. The conserved cysteine and the conserved F or W are not part of the CDR3 here. D genes are given only for firm matches.

D	V	J	CDR3
NA	TRBV6-1	TRBJ2-2	ASSELGLNTGELF
NA	TRBV12-3/TRBV12-4	TRBJ1-1	ASSFSRATEAF
NA	TRBV5-1	TRBJ1-1	ASSLAGQSLRDTEAF
NA	TRBV5-6	TRBJ1-4	ASSDIGEKLF
TRBD2	TRBV29-1	TRBJ2-3	SVAGGLTDTQY
NA	TRBV9	TRBJ1-2	ASRGQSYGYT
NA	TRBV3-1/TRBV3-2	TRBJ2-3	ASSQAQVDTQY
TRBD2	TRBV5-1	TRBJ2-1	ASSSSGGVLNEQF
TRBD1	TRBV10-3	TRBJ1-5	AISESTGVGSNQPQH
TRBD2	TRBV30	TRBJ2-3	AWSGVAGKASTDTQY
TRBD2	TRBV11-2	TRBJ2-5	ASSSGLAGLETQY
TRBD1	TRBV7-9	TRBJ1-4	ASSSLLRDREKLF
TRBD1	TRBV10-3	TRBJ2-3	AISGTGEGDTQY
TRBD1	TRBV6-5	TRBJ1-4	ASRPTTGFNEKLF
NA	TRBV7-6	TRBJ2-3	ASSLAGASTDTQY
TRBD1	TRBV18	TRBJ1-2	ASSPLRGPGYT
NA	TRBV19	TRBJ1-2	ASTLGQARYGYT
NA	TRBV25-1	TRBJ2-5	ASSSAGETQY
NA	TRBV5-5	TRBJ2-1	ASSLPPGEQF
NA	TRBV4-1	TRBJ1-2	ASSPEGQFYGYT
NA	TRBV13	TRBJ2-2	ASSLAVSNTGELF
NA	TRBV9	TRBJ2-7	ASRLVGGYEQY
NA	TRBV21-1	TRBJ2-1	ASSSPGFSVYVAEEQF
NA	TRBV21-1	TRBJ2-3	ASSKAGAGLAGGTDTQY
NA	TRBV6-5	TRBJ1-2	ASSYNRAGNYGYT
NA	TRBV5-1	TRBJ1-6	ASSLDRIYNSPLH
NA	TRBV6-5	TRBJ1-1	ASSSIAEAF
NA	TRBV9	TRBJ2-3	ASSVARDTDTQY
TRBD1	TRBV6-5	TRBJ1-4	ASSYGQNRGEKLF
TRBD1	TRBV27	TRBJ1-2	ASRGQVDGYT
TRBD1	TRBV2	TRBJ1-4	ASRADRGLLGKLF
NA	TRBV6-5	TRBJ1-5	ASTEGGEPQH
TRBD1	TRBV25-1	TRBJ2-2	ASTRQGDTGELF
NA	TRBV2	TRBJ2-1	ATDGGEQF
TRBD1	TRBV12-3/TRBV12-4	TRBJ1-2	ASRQGVSGYT
NA	TRBV7-8	TRBJ2-3	ASSYRHLAQY
TRBD1	TRBV6-5	TRBJ2-3	ASIKDRGSTDTQY
NA	TRBV27	TRBJ1-4	ASTYRDGEKLF
NA	TRBV2	TRBJ1-6	ASSEAGASPLH
TRBD2	TRBV5-4	TRBJ2-1	ASSFGGALGRF
NA	TRBV2	TRBJ1-2	ASVWAENGYT
TRBD1	TRBV9	TRBJ2-2	ASSVVDRGAGELF
NA	TRBV12-3/TRBV12-4	TRBJ1-1	ASGVIEAF
TRBD2	TRBV5-1	TRBJ2-3	ASSSRLAGGLDTQY
NA	TRBV6-2/TRBV6-3	TRBJ1-5	ASSRQGTQPQH
NA	TRBV19	TRBJ1-4	ASSIRLSTNEKLF
NA	TRBV7-9	TRBJ2-4	ASSLEGHLLKNIQY
NA	TRBV18	TRBJ1-5	ASSSDSYSNQPQH
TRBD1	TRBV2	TRBJ2-3	ASSADRGTDTQY
TRBD2	TRBV6-1	TRBJ2-2	ASSETQGLAGAVGELF
NA	TRBV6-1	TRBJ1-4	ASSEAGIQREKLF
NA	TRBV5-1	TRBJ1-1	ASSLVRGTRVNTEAF
TRBD1	TRBV5-4	TRBJ1-6	ASSLRQGNSPLH
NA	TRBV14	TRBJ2-3	ASSQADTSTDTQY